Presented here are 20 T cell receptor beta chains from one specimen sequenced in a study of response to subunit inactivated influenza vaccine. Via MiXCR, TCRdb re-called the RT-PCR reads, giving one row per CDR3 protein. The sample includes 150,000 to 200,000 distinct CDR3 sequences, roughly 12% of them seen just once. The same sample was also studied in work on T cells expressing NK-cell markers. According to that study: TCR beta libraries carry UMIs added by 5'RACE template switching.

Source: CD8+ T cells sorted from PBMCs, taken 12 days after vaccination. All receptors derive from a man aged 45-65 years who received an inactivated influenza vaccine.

CDR3 sequence: CASSQAVGTGGNEQFF. CDR3 in DNA: TGCGCCAGCAGCCAAGCAGTCGGGACAGGGGGGAATGAGCAGTTCTTC. The chain carries TRBV4-3 and TRBJ2-1; 11 bases match TRBD1. This CDR3 has 16 residues. V was pared by 1 base and J by 7 bases, with 6 bases of the junction left unmatched. The germline V gene encodes CDR1 LGHNA and CDR2 YSLEER.

CDR3 region: CASTFGRARYEQYF. DNA of the CDR3: TGTGCCAGCACCTTTGGGAGGGCCAGGTACGAGCAGTACTTC. The V call is TRBV2, the J call TRBJ2-7; TRBD2 aligns across 7 bases. This CDR3 is 14 amino acids long. V shed 7 bases, J shed 4 bases, and the junction held 10 bases outside the gene matches. The germline V gene has CDR1 SNHLY and CDR2 FYNNEI. Full variable domain (missing parts from reference TRBV2 and TRBJ2-7): EPEVTQTPSHQVTQMGQEVILRCVPISNHLYFYWYRQILGQKVEFLVSFYNNEISEKSEIFDDQFSVERPDGSNFTLKIRSTKLEDSAMYFCASTFGRARYEQYFGPGTRLTVT.

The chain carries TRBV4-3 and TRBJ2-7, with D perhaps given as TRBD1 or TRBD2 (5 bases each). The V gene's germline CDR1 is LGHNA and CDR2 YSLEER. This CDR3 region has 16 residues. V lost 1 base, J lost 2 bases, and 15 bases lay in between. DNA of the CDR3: TGCGCCAGCAGCCAAGGGGGGACCCATGGCGCCTACGAGCAGTACTTC. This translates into CASSQGGTHGAYEQYF.

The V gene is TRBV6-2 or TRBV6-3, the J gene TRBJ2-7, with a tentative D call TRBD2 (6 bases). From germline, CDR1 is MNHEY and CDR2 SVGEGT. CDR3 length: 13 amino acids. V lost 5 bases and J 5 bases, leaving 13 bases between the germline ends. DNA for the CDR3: TGTGCCAGCAGTCTGGGACTTTTCAACGAGCAGTACTTC. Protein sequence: CASSLGLFNEQYF.

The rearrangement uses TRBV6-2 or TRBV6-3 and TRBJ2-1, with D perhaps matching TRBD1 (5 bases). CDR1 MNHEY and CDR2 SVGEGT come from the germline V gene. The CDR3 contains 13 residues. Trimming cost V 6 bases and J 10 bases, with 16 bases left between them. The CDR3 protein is CASSHPWAGEQFF. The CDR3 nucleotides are TGTGCCAGCAGCCACCCCTGGGCAGGGGAGCAGTTCTTC.

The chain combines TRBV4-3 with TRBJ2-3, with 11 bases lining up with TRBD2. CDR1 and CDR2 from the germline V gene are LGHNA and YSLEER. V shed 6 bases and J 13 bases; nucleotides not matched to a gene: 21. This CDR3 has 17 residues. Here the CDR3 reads CASRPGALAGAADTKYF. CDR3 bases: TGCGCCAGCAGACCTGGGGCACTAGCGGGGGCCGCAGATACAAAGTATTTT.

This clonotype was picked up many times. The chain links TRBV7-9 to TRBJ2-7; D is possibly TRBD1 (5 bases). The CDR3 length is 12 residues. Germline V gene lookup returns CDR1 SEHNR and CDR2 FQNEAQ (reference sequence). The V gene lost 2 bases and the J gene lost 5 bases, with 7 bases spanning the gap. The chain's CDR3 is CASSLKGDEQYF. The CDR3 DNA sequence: TGTGCCAGCAGCTTAAAAGGGGACGAGCAGTACTTC.

The CDR3 bases are TGCAGCGTTGAAGATCCTGGACAGGGGGAAGAGACCCAGTACTTC. Its translation: CSVEDPGQGEETQYF. The chain recombines TRBV29-1 with TRBJ2-5; 10 nucleotides agree with TRBD1. The CDR3 is made up of 15 amino acids. V shed 0 bases, J shed 3 bases, and the junction held 4 bases outside the gene matches. Germline CDR1 reads SQVTM; CDR2 reads ANQGSEA. Full variable domain (rest looked up from reference TRBV29-1 and TRBJ2-5): SAVISQKPSRDICQRGTSLTIQCQVDSQVTMMFWYRQQPGQSLTLIATANQGSEATYESGFVIDKFPISRPNLTFSTLTVSNMSPEDSSIYLCSVEDPGQGEETQYFGPGTRLLVL.

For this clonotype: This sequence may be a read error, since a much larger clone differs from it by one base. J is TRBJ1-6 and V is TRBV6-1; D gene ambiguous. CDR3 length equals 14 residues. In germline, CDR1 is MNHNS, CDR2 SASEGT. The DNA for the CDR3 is TGTGTCACCTCAGAAGGGCACTATAATTCACCCCTCCACTTT. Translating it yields CVTSEGHYNSPLHF.

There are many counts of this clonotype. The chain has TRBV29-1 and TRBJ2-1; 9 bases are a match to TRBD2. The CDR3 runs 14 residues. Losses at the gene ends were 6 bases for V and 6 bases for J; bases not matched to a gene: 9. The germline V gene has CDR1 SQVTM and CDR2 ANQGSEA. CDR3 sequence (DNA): TGCAGCGTGGAAAGCGGGAGGATGGGCAATGAGCAGTTCTTC. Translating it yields CSVESGRMGNEQFF.

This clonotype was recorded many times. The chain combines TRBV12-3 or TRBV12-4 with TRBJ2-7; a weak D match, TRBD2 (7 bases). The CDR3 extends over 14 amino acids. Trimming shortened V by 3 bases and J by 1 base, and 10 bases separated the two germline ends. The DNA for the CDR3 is TGTGCCAGCAGTTTGGCGGGGGCGTCCTACGAGCAGTACTTC. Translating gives CASSLAGASYEQYF.

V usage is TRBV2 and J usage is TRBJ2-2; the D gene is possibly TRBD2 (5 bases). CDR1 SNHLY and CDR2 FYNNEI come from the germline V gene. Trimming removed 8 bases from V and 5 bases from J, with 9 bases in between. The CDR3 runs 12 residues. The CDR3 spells CASGGETGELFF. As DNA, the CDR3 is TGTGCCAGCGGAGGAGAGACCGGGGAGCTGTTTTTT. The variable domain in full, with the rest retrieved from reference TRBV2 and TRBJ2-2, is EPEVTQTPSHQVTQMGQEVILRCVPISNHLYFYWYRQILGQKVEFLVSFYNNEISEKSEIFDDQFSVERPDGSNFTLKIRSTKLEDSAMYFCASGGETGELFFGEGSRLTVL.

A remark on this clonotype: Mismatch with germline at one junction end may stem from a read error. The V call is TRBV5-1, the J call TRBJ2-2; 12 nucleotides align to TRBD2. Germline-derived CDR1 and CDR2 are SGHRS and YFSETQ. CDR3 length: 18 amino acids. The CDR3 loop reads CASSLFSSGRADTGKLFF. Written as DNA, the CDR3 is TGCGCCAGCAGCTTGTTCTCTAGCGGGAGGGCCGACACCGGGAAGCTGTTTTTT.

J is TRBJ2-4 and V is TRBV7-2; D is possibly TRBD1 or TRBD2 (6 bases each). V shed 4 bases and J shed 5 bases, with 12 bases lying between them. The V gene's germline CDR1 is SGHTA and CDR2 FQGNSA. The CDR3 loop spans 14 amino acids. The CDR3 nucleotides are TGTGCCAGCAGCTCTACAGGGACTGAAAACATTCAGTACTTC. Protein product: CASSSTGTENIQYF.

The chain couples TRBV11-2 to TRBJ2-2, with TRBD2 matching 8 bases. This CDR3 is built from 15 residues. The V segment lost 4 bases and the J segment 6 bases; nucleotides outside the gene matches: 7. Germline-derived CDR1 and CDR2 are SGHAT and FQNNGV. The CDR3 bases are TGTGCCAGCAGCTCCCAGCGGGAGAGATCCGGGGAGCTGTTTTTT. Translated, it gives CASSSQRERSGELFF.

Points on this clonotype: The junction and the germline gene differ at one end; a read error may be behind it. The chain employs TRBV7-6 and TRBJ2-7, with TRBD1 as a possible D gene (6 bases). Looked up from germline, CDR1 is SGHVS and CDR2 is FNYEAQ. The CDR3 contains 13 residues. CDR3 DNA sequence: TGTGCCAGCAGCGCAGGGGCCCCCTACGAGCGGTACTTC. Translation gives CASSAGAPYERYF.

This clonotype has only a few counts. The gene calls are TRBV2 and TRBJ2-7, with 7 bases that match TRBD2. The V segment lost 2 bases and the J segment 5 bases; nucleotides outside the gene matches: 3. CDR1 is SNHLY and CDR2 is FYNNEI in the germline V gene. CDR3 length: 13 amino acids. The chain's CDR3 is CASSEMAGDEQYF. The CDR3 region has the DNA TGTGCCAGCAGTGAAATGGCGGGGGACGAGCAGTACTTC.

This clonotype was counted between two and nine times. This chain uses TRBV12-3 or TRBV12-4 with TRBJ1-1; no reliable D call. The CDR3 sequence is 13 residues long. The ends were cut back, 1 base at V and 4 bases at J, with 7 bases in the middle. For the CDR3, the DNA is TGTGCCAGCAGTTTAGGGTCGGTCACTGAAGCTTTCTTT. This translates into CASSLGSVTEAFF.

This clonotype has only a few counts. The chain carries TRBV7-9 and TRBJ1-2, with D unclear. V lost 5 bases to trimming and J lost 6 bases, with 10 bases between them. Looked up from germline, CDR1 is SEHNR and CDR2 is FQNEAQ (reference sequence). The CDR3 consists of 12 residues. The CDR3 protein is CASSPTVDGYTF. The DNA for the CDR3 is TGTGCCAGCAGCCCCACAGTCGATGGCTACACCTTC.

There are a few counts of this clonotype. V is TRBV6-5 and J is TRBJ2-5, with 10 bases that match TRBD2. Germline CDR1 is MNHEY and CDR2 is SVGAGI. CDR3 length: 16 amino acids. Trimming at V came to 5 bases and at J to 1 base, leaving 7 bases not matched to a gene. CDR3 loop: CASSPSGGALQETQYF. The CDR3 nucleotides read TGTGCCAGCAGTCCCAGCGGGGGGGCCCTCCAAGAGACCCAGTACTTC.